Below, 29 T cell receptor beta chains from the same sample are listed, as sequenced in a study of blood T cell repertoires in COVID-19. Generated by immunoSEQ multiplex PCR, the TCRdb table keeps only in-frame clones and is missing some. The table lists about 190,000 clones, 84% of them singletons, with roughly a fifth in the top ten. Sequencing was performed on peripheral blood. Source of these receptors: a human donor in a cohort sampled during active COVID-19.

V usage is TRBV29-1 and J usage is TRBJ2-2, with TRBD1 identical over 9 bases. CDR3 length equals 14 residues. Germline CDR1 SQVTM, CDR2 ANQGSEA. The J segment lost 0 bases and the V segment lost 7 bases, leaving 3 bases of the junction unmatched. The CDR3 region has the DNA TGCAGCGGCGGACAGGGGCCGAACACCGGGGAGCTGTTTTTT. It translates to CSGGQGPNTGELFF.

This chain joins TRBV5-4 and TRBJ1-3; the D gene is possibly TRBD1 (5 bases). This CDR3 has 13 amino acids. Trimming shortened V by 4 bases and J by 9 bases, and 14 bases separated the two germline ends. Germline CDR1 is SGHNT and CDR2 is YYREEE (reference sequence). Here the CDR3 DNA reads TGTGCCAGCAGCCTGGGACCGGCAGGCACCATATATTTT. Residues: CASSLGPAGTIYF.

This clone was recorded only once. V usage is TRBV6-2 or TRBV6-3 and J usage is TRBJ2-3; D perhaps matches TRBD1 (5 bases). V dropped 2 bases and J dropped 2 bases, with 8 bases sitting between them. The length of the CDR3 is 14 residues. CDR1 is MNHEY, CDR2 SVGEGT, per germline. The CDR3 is CASSYGHHTDTQYF. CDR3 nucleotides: TGTGCCAGCAGTTACGGACATCACACAGATACGCAGTATTTT.

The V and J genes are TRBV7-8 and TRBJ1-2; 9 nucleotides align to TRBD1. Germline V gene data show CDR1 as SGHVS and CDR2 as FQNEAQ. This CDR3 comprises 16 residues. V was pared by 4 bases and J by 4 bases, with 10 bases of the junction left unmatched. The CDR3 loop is CASSSGPGQGFYGYTF. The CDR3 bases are TGTGCCAGCAGCTCAGGTCCGGGACAGGGTTTCTATGGCTACACCTTC.

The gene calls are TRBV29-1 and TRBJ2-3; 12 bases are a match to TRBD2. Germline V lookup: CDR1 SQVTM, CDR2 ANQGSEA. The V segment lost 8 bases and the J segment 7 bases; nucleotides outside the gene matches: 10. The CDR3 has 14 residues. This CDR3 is CSLSGTSGSYTQYF. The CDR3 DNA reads TGCAGCCTTTCCGGGACTAGCGGGTCTTATACGCAGTATTTT.

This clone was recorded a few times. CDR3 amino acids: CASSGRQGQEKLFF. The CDR3 bases are TGTGCCAGCAGTGGACGGCAAGGACAGGAAAAACTGTTTTTT. The chain recombines TRBV2 with TRBJ1-4, with D tentatively TRBD1 (6 bases). CDR1 and CDR2 from the germline V gene are SNHLY and FYNNEI. V lost 4 bases and J 8 bases, leaving 14 bases between the germline ends. This CDR3 contains 14 residues. The entire variable domain, with the rest obtained from reference TRBV2 and TRBJ1-4, is as follows: EPEVTQTPSHQVTQMGQEVILRCVPISNHLYFYWYRQILGQKVEFLVSFYNNEISEKSEIFDDQFSVERPDGSNFTLKIRSTKLEDSAMYFCASSGRQGQEKLFFGSGTQLSVL.

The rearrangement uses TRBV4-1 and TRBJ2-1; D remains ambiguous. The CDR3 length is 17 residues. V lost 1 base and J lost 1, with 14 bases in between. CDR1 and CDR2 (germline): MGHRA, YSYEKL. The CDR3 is CASSQGGGVGSYNEQFF. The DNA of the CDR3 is TGCGCCAGCAGCCAAGGCGGCGGAGTTGGGTCCTACAATGAGCAGTTCTTC.

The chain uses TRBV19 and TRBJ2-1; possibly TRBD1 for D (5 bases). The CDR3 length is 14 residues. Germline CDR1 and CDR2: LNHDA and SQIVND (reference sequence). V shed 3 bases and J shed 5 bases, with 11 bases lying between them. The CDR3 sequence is CASSIQGRNNEQFF. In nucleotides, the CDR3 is TGTGCCAGTAGTATCCAGGGAAGAAACAATGAGCAGTTCTTC. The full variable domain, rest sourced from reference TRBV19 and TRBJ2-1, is DGGITQSPKYLFRKEGQNVTLSCEQNLNHDAMYWYRQDPGQGLRLIYYSQIVNDFQKGDIAEGYSVSREKKESFPLTVTSAQKNPTAFYLCASSIQGRNNEQFFGPGTRLTVL.

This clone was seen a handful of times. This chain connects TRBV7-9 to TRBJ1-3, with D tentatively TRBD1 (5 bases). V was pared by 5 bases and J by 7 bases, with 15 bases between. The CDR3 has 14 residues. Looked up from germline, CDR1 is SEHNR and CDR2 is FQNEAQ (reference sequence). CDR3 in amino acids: CASSPGGTRNTIYF. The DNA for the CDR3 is TGTGCCAGCAGCCCCGGCGGGACCCGGAACACCATATATTTT.

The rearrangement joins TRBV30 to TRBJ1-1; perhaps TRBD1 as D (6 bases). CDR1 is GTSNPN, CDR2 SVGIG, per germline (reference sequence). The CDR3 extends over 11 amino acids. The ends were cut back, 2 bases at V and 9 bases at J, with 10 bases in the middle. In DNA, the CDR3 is TGTGCCTGGAGTACGGGGGGCCAAGCTTTCTTT. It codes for CAWSTGGQAFF.

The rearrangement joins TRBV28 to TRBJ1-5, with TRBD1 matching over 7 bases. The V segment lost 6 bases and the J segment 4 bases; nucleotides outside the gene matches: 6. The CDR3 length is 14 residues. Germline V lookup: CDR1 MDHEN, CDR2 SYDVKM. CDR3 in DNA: TGTGCCAGCAGGCTCACAGGGGTAAATCAGCCCCAGCATTTT. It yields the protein CASRLTGVNQPQHF.

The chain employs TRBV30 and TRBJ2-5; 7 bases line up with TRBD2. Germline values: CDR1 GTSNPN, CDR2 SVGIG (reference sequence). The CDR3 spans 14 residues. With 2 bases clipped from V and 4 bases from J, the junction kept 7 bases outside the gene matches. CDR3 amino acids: CAWSHGGSGETQYF. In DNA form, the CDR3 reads TGTGCCTGGAGTCATGGCGGGAGTGGAGAGACCCAGTACTTC.

The CDR3 spells CASSILGAYNEQFF. Here the CDR3 DNA reads TGTGCCAGTAGTATTCTTGGGGCGTACAATGAGCAGTTCTTC. The chain carries TRBV19 and TRBJ2-1; D is perhaps TRBD1 (5 bases). This CDR3 comprises 14 residues. Between the trimmed V and J ends, which lost 3 bases and 4 bases, there was a span of 10 bases. Germline V gene lookup returns CDR1 LNHDA and CDR2 SQIVND (reference sequence).

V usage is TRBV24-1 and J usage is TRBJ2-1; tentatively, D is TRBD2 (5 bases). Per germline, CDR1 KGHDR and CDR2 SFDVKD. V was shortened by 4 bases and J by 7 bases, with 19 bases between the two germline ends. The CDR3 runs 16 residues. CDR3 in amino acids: CATSDERFGERNEQFF. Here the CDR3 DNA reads TGTGCCACCAGTGACGAGCGGTTCGGGGAGCGGAATGAGCAGTTCTTC.

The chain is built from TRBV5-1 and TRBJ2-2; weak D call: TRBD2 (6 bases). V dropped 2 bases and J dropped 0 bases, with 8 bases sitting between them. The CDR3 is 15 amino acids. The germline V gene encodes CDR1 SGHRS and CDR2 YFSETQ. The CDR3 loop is CASSFGGPNTGELFF. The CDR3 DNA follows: TGCGCCAGCAGCTTCGGGGGTCCGAACACCGGGGAGCTGTTTTTT.

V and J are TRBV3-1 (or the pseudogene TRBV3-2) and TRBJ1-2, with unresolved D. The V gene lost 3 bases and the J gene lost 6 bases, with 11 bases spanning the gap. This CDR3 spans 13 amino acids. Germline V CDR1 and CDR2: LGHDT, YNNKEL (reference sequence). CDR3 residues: CASSHRDGNGYTF. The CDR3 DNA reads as TGTGCCAGCAGCCACCGAGACGGGAATGGCTACACCTTC.

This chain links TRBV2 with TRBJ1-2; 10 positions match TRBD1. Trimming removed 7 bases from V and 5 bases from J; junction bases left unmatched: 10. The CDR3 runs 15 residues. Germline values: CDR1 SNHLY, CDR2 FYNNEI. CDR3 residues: CASTRRDRGGYGYTF. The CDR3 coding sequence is TGTGCCAGCACGCGCCGGGACAGGGGAGGGTATGGCTACACCTTC. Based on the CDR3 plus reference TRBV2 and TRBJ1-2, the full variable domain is EPEVTQTPSHQVTQMGQEVILRCVPISNHLYFYWYRQILGQKVEFLVSFYNNEISEKSEIFDDQFSVERPDGSNFTLKIRSTKLEDSAMYFCASTRRDRGGYGYTFGSGTRLTVV.

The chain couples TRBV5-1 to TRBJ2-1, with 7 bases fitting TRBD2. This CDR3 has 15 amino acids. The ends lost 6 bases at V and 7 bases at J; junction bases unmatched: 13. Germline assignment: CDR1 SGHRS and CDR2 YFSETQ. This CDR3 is CASIGDGGSWNEQFF. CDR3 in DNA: TGCGCCAGCATAGGTGATGGCGGGAGTTGGAATGAGCAGTTCTTC. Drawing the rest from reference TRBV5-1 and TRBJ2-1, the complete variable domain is KAGVTQTPRYLIKTRGQQVTLSCSPISGHRSVSWYQQTPGQGLQFLFEYFSETQRNKGNFPGRFSGRQFSNSRSEMNVSTLELGDSALYLCASIGDGGSWNEQFFGPGTRLTVL.

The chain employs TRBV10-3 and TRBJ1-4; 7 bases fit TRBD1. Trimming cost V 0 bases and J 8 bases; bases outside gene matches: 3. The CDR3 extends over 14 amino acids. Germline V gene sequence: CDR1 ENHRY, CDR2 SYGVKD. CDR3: CAISESTGTEKLFF. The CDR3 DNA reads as TGTGCCATCAGTGAGTCGACAGGGACGGAAAAACTGTTTTTT.

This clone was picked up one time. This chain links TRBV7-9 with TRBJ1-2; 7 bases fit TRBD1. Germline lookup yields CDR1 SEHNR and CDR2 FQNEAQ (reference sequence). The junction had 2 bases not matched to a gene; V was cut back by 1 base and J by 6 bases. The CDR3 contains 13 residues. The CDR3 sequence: CASSLDRGHGYTF. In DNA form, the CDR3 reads TGTGCCAGCAGCTTAGACAGGGGCCATGGCTACACCTTC.

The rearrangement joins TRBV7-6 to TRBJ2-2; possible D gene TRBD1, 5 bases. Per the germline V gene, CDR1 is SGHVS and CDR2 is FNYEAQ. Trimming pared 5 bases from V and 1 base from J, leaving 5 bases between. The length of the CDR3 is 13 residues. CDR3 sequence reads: CASSDRNTGELFF. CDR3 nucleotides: TGTGCCAGCAGCGACAGGAACACCGGGGAGCTGTTTTTT.

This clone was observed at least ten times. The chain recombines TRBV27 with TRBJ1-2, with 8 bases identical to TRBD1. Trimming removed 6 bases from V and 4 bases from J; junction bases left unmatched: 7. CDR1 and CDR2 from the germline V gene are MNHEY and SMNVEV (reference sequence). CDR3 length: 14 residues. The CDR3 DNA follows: TGTGCCAGCAGCCCTTCCGGGACAGGCTATGGCTACACCTTC. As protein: CASSPSGTGYGYTF.

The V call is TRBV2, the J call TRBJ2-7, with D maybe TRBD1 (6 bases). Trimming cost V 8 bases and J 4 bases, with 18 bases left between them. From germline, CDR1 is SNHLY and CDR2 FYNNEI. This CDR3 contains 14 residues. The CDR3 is CASRKGKGEYEQYV. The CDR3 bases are TGTGCCAGCCGAAAGGGGAAGGGGGAATACGAGCAGTACGTC.

This chain's CDR3 is CASSQDPAVTPLHF. The DNA for the CDR3 is TGTGCCAGCAGCCAAGATCCCGCGGTAACACCCCTCCACTTT. The chain has TRBV3-1 (or the pseudogene TRBV3-2) and TRBJ1-6, with D unresolved. The germline V gene encodes CDR1 LGHDT and CDR2 YNNKEL (reference sequence). The V end was cut by 0 bases, the J end by 11 bases, with 11 bases between. The CDR3 totals 14 residues.

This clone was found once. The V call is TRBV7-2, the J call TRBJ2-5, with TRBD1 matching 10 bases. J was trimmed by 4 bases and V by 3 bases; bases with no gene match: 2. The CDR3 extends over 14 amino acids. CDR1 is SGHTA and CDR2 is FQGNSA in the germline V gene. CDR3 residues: CASSLDRGRETQYF. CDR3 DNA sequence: TGTGCCAGCAGCTTGGACAGGGGGAGAGAGACCCAGTACTTC.

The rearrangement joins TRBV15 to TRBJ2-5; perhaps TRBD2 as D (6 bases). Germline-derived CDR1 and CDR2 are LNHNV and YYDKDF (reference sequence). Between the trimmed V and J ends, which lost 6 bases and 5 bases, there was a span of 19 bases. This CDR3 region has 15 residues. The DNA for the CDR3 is TGTGCCACCAGTATAGGCATACCGGAGGGTGAGACCCAGTACTTC. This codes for CATSIGIPEGETQYF.

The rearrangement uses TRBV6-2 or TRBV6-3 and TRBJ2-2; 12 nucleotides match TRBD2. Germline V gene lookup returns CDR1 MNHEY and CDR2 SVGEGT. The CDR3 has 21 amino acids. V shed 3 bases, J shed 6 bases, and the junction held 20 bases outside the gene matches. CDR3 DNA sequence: TGTGCCAGCAGTTATCCGCCCCCCCGACTAGCGGGAGCCTGGGGGGCCGGGGAGCTGTTTTTT. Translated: CASSYPPPRLAGAWGAGELFF.

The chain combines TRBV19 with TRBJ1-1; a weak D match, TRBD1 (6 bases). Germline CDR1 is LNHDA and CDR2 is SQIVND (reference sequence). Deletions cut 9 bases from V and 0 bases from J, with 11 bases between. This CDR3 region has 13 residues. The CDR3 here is CASSGQMNTEAFF. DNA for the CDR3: TGTGCCAGCAGTGGACAGATGAACACTGAAGCTTTCTTT.

The CDR3 DNA reads TGTGCCAGCCATGGGAGGGCGGATCAGCCCCAGCATTTT. This translates into CASHGRADQPQHF. The chain recombines TRBV2 with TRBJ1-5, with D hard to call. This CDR3 is 13 amino acids long. The germline V gene encodes CDR1 SNHLY and CDR2 FYNNEI. V lost 8 bases and J lost 5, with 13 bases in between.